The entry below gives a single T cell receptor beta chain sequence along with its context. CDR3 length equals 13 residues. Trimming took 6 bases from V and 11 from J, leaving 14 bases between them. Germline CDR1 is MNHEY and CDR2 is SMNVEV (reference sequence). This sample is drawn from a study of blood T cell repertoires in COVID-19. Study details: Sites in the United States, Italy and Spain provided acute and convalescent COVID-19 samples. PBMCs, B-cell-depleted T cells, or T cells were the source of the cDNA or gDNA that made up the material.

In the study's own analysis: Nucleated cell number was recorded as an estimate derived from reference gene primer amplification. Clones were sequenced by immunoSEQ multiplex PCR, and TCRdb holds only the in-frame ones, with some missing. V, J and clone size were drawn from that table, and D and trimming were deduced from the DNA. The repertoire includes roughly 220,000 clones, 70% to 90% of them detected once, and roughly 5.7% sits in the top ten. The chain combines TRBV27 with TRBJ1-6; D is perhaps TRBD1 (6 bases). What was sequenced was peripheral blood. This receptor was obtained from a man older than 75 with acute or convalescent COVID-19. Written as DNA, the CDR3 is TGTGCCAGCAGCCTCAACAGGGCGCCACCCCTCCACTTT. Translated: CASSLNRAPPLHF.